The 21 T cell receptor beta chains reported below all come from one sample, sequenced in a study of T-cell reconstitution after alpha-beta-depleted transplantation in children. It was with unique molecular identifiers that the TCRbeta library was prepared. In TCRdb, the PCR reads were re-called with MiXCR into one record per CDR3 protein. The repertoire consists of 450,000 to 600,000 distinct CDR3 sequences, with 8% to 11% occurring once and the leading ten covering 2%. The specimen comprised PBMCs, sampled before TCRalphabeta/CD19-depleted stem cell transplant. The receptors were sampled from a child aged 2-9 years with inherited bone marrow failure, due to receive a stem cell transplant.

Points on this clonotype: Being one base from a much bigger clone, this may be a read error. This sequence joins TRBV4-3 and TRBJ2-1; D is perhaps TRBD2 (5 bases). Germline values: CDR1 LGHNA, CDR2 YSLEER. V gave up 1 base and J gave up 1 base, with 11 bases separating them. CDR3 length equals 16 residues. The CDR3 protein is CASSQAFGGSYNEQFF. Written as DNA, the CDR3 is TGCGCCAGCAGCCAAGCTTTTGGCGGGTCCTACAATGAGCAGTTCTTC.

This clonotype has a handful of counts. J is TRBJ2-1 and V is TRBV20-1; 7 bases are a match to TRBD1. The CDR3 spans 14 residues. Germline loops: CDR1 DFQATT, CDR2 SNEGSKA (reference sequence). V gave up 3 bases and J gave up 7 bases; unmatched junction bases: 9. CDR3 amino acids: CSARDRRGRNEQFF. DNA for the CDR3: TGCAGTGCTAGGGACCGAAGGGGGCGGAATGAGCAGTTCTTC.

This clonotype was recorded many times. The V and J genes are TRBV11-2 and TRBJ2-3; 8 nucleotides align to TRBD2. The CDR3 runs to 19 residues. Trimming took 1 base from V and 0 from J; bases not matched to a gene: 12. Looked up from germline, CDR1 is SGHAT and CDR2 is FQNNGV. The CDR3 DNA reads TGTGCCAGCAGCTTAGTTTGGGTCGGGAGGGCCCCCAGCACAGATACGCAGTATTTT. Translated, it gives CASSLVWVGRAPSTDTQYF.

This clonotype has ten or more counts. The chain carries TRBV20-1 and TRBJ2-5, with D perhaps matching TRBD2 (5 bases). The germline V gene encodes CDR1 DFQATT and CDR2 SNEGSKA (reference sequence). CDR3 length: 13 amino acids. The V end lost 3 bases, the J end lost 5 bases, and 13 bases lay between the germline ends. As DNA, the CDR3 is TGCAGTGCTAGCCTACAAGGCGGGGAGACCCAGTACTTC. Its protein is CSASLQGGETQYF.

This clonotype appeared many times. The chain employs TRBV12-3 or TRBV12-4 and TRBJ2-4; no firm D call. The CDR3 runs to 17 residues. Trimming left V 1 base short and J 0 bases short, with 13 bases between. For the CDR3, the DNA is TGTGCCAGCAGTTTAGGGGCCGGTGGGCTAGCCAAAAACATTCAGTACTTC. It is translated as CASSLGAGGLAKNIQYF.

This clonotype showed up many times. The rearrangement joins TRBV18 to TRBJ1-1, with 7 bases identical to TRBD1. J was trimmed by 5 bases and V by 3 bases; bases with no gene match: 3. The CDR3 runs to 13 residues. Germline V gives CDR1 KGHSH, CDR2 LQKENI. The CDR3 loop reads CASSPDRETEAFF. The CDR3 DNA follows: TGTGCCAGCTCACCTGACAGGGAAACTGAAGCTTTCTTT.

The chain joins TRBV10-3 to TRBJ2-1; 8 positions agree with TRBD2. Trimming at V came to 5 bases and at J to 0 bases, leaving 15 bases not matched to a gene. The CDR3 runs to 19 residues. Germline loops: CDR1 ENHRY, CDR2 SYGVKD. Here the CDR3 DNA reads TGTGCCATCAGTTTACGGGTAGGGACTAGACGGAGCTCCTACAATGAGCAGTTCTTC. Translating it yields CAISLRVGTRRSSYNEQFF.

This clonotype was counted at least ten times. The chain combines TRBV20-1 with TRBJ2-3; TRBD2 matches at 7 bases. The V segment lost 0 bases and the J segment 6 bases; nucleotides outside the gene matches: 12. CDR3 size: 16 residues. Germline V gene lookup returns CDR1 DFQATT and CDR2 SNEGSKA (reference sequence). The CDR3 loop is CSARDPAGPLWDTQYF. The CDR3 DNA sequence: TGCAGTGCTAGAGATCCAGCGGGACCCCTTTGGGATACGCAGTATTTT.

This clonotype was recorded a few times. The V call is TRBV10-3, the J call TRBJ2-1; the D is unclear. This CDR3 region has 15 residues. Germline lookup yields CDR1 ENHRY and CDR2 SYGVKD. With 6 bases removed from V and 0 bases from J, the gap between germline ends came to 12 bases. The CDR3, as DNA: TGTGCCATCAGGGGGTTTTCCAGCTCCTACAATGAGCAGTTCTTC. It yields the protein CAIRGFSSSYNEQFF.

Many counts were recorded for this clonotype. The chain joins TRBV7-6 to TRBJ2-7; a possible D gene is TRBD1 (5 bases). The V gene's germline CDR1 is SGHVS and CDR2 FNYEAQ. CDR3 length: 14 amino acids. Deletions cut 0 bases from V and 9 bases from J, with 15 bases between. Written as DNA, the CDR3 is TGTGCCAGCAGCTTAGCTGGGGCAGACGGCGGGCAGTACTTC. Its protein is CASSLAGADGGQYF.

A few counts support this clonotype. The V gene is TRBV5-1, the J gene TRBJ2-1, with 14 bases lining up with TRBD2. The CDR3 contains 16 residues. Germline loops: CDR1 SGHRS, CDR2 YFSETQ. Losses at the gene ends were 6 bases for V and 7 bases for J; bases not matched to a gene: 9. CDR3 in DNA: TGCGCCAGCAACTACCGACTAGCGGGAGGGTCTAATGAGCAGTTCTTC. The encoded protein is CASNYRLAGGSNEQFF.

The table lists this clonotype with many counts. V gene TRBV2 combines with J gene TRBJ2-1; TRBD2 is a possible D gene (6 bases). Trimming left V 6 bases short and J 3 bases short, with 9 bases between. Per germline, CDR1 SNHLY and CDR2 FYNNEI. There are 13 residues in the CDR3. The CDR3, as DNA: TGTGCCAGCAGGGGGGGAGGCTACAATGAGCAGTTCTTC. It codes for CASRGGGYNEQFF.

There are many counts of this clonotype. This chain uses TRBV5-6 with TRBJ2-5, with unresolved D. The CDR3 extends over 14 amino acids. The V end lost 7 bases, the J end lost 3 bases, and 16 bases lay between the germline ends. Germline loops: CDR1 SGHDT, CDR2 YYEEEE. The CDR3 sequence is CASSVGMIEETQYF. CDR3 coding DNA: TGTGCCAGCTCGGTAGGGATGATCGAAGAGACCCAGTACTTC.

Notes on this clonotype: This sequence may be a read error, since a much larger clone differs from it by one base. The chain employs TRBV4-3 and TRBJ1-2, with D maybe TRBD1 (5 bases). The germline gives CDR1 LGHNA, CDR2 YSLEER. This CDR3 spans 15 amino acids. CDR3 sequence reads: CASSQDVRGNYGHTF. In nucleotides, the CDR3 is TGCGCCAGCAGCCAAGATGTCCGGGGGAACTATGGCCACACCTTC.

This clonotype occurred a few times. The chain employs TRBV4-1 and TRBJ2-3, with 12 bases fitting TRBD2. This CDR3 spans 18 amino acids. CDR1 is MGHRA and CDR2 is YSYEKL in the germline V gene. After removal of 3 bases from V and 5 bases from J, the junction contained 12 bases not matched to a gene. CDR3 loop: CASSQGPLAGGPVDTQYF. For the CDR3, the DNA is TGCGCCAGCAGCCAGGGACCTCTAGCGGGAGGGCCGGTAGATACGCAGTATTTT.

This clonotype came up many times. This sequence joins TRBV2 and TRBJ2-3, with 9 bases identical to TRBD1. The ends lost 5 bases at V and 4 bases at J; junction bases unmatched: 7. Germline V gene data show CDR1 as SNHLY and CDR2 as FYNNEI. CDR3 size: 15 residues. The CDR3 here is CASSPGQGDPDTQYF. The CDR3 coding sequence is TGTGCCAGCAGTCCGGGACAGGGTGATCCAGATACGCAGTATTTT.

This clonotype was seen many times. This chain joins TRBV9 and TRBJ2-1; TRBD1 matches at 8 bases. Germline V gene lookup returns CDR1 SGDLS and CDR2 YYNGEE. V dropped 0 bases and J dropped 5; count of bases not matched to a gene: 10. The CDR3 spans 17 residues. DNA for the CDR3: TGTGCCAGCAGCGTAGGGGGAGTGGGACAGGATAACAATGAGCAGTTCTTC. Translating gives CASSVGGVGQDNNEQFF.

The rearrangement uses TRBV9 and TRBJ2-1; D remains ambiguous. The length of the CDR3 is 13 residues. V lost 0 bases to trimming and J lost 7 bases, with 8 bases between them. Germline CDR1 reads SGDLS; CDR2 reads YYNGEE. The CDR3 bases are TGTGCCAGCAGCGTAGATCCGAGAAATGAGCAGTTCTTC. Its translation is CASSVDPRNEQFF.

This clonotype has just a few counts. This chain uses TRBV19 with TRBJ1-5, with D perhaps matching TRBD1 (5 bases). Per the germline V gene, CDR1 is LNHDA and CDR2 is SQIVND (reference sequence). Trimming stripped 4 bases from V and 2 bases from J, with 15 bases between. The CDR3 covers 16 residues. CDR3 sequence (DNA): TGTGCCAGTAGTAACCCCCAGGGATGGGGCAATCAGCCCCAGCATTTT. Encoded protein: CASSNPQGWGNQPQHF.

This clonotype was observed many times. The chain joins TRBV19 to TRBJ2-3; TRBD2 matches 11 bases. The CDR3 runs to 16 residues. Unmatched junction bases numbered 7, after V lost 6 bases and J lost 2 bases. CDR1 LNHDA and CDR2 SQIVND come from the germline V gene (reference sequence). The CDR3 DNA reads as TGTGCCAGTAGATCAGCGACTAGCGGGGTCACAGATACGCAGTATTTT. This sequence encodes CASRSATSGVTDTQYF.

In this sample, this clonotype turned up many times. This rearrangement joins TRBV4-2 to TRBJ2-3; 10 bases match TRBD1. Germline values: CDR1 LGHNA, CDR2 YNFKEQ. The CDR3 is 14 residues long. With V trimmed by 4 bases and J by 4 bases, 2 bases remained unmatched. CDR3 sequence (DNA): TGTGCCAGCAGCCCGGGGACAGGGGCAGATACGCAGTATTTT. Its protein product is CASSPGTGADTQYF.